Each of the 19 T cell receptor beta chains below was sequenced from the same sample in a study of spatial heterogeneity in lung cancer (dated by TCRdb to the late 2010s). The sample's time point label is to be understood as: sample taken at primary tumor resection. TCR sequencing used whole RNA extracted from tumor and nontumor lung tissue, or from cryopreserved PBMC samples, without cell sorting. The library was made by 5' RACE. Sequencer: NextSeq 500. Clones were called with MiXCR by TCRdb after fastp trimmed the public reads at Q25, and only in-frame beta chains were retained. When rows share a CDR3 protein, they turn into one entry using the most common DNA and genes. Present in this sample are more than 10,000 distinct CDR3 sequences, 3.5% to 4.5% of which were seen just once. The top ten hold 35% to 50% of the sample. This specimen was PBMCs, taken at surgery. The receptors come from a male donor with early-stage non-small cell lung cancer.

This clonotype was detected ten times or more. This beta chain was picked up by a library intended for alpha chains and is off target, so its count carries little meaning. The rearrangement joins TRBV5-1 to TRBJ2-3; 9 nucleotides match TRBD1. Germline V CDR1 and CDR2: SGHRS, YFSETQ. The V gene end was trimmed by 4 bases and the J gene end by 4 bases; junction bases not matched to a gene: 7. This CDR3 has 15 amino acids. CDR3 nucleotide sequence: TGCGCCAGCAGCGGACAGGGGTATTTGGCAGATACGCAGTATTTT. Translating it yields CASSGQGYLADTQYF.

This clonotype was seen repeatedly, ten times or more. This beta chain represents an off-target read in a library built for alpha chains; its size is of limited meaning. The chain has TRBV4-3 and TRBJ2-1; 10 nucleotides match TRBD2. Germline trimming cut 4 bases from V and 2 bases from J; bases unmatched to any gene: 5. The CDR3 extends over 16 amino acids. CDR1 and CDR2 from the germline V gene are LGHNA and YSLEER. CDR3 DNA sequence: TGCGCCAGCAGCCCTAGCGGGAGAAGCGCCTACAATGAGCAGTTCTTC. Protein product: CASSPSGRSAYNEQFF.

The table lists this clonotype with many counts. This beta chain represents an off-target read in a library built for alpha chains; its size is of limited meaning. The chain recombines TRBV5-1 with TRBJ1-2; weak D call: TRBD1 (6 bases). V shed 3 bases and J shed 8 bases, with 17 bases lying between them. The V gene's germline CDR1 is SGHRS and CDR2 YFSETQ. The CDR3 contains 14 residues. The CDR3 DNA sequence: TGCGCCAGCAGCTCGGATCCGACAGGAGGCGGCTACACCTTC. It is translated as CASSSDPTGGGYTF.

This clonotype came up many times. A library made for alpha chains picked up this beta chain off target, so its size means little. The chain recombines TRBV28 with TRBJ2-7, with D tentatively TRBD1 or TRBD2 (5 bases each). Germline V lookup: CDR1 MDHEN, CDR2 SYDVKM. This CDR3 has 14 amino acids. V lost 2 bases to trimming and J lost 3 bases, with 11 bases between them. The CDR3 region has the DNA TGTGCCAGCAGTTTAGACGGGACCCGCTACGAGCAGTACTTC. This encodes CASSLDGTRYEQYF.

In this sample, this clonotype turned up many times. A library prepared for alpha chains yielded this beta chain as an off-target read; its size is of little meaning. The gene calls are TRBV10-3 and TRBJ2-2; 7 bases match TRBD2. J lost 0 bases, V lost 1 base, and 8 bases had no gene match. Germline CDR1 ENHRY, CDR2 SYGVKD. The CDR3 is 18 residues long. The CDR3 protein is CAISEWGRGGPNTGELFF. The CDR3 nucleotides are TGTGCCATCAGTGAGTGGGGTCGGGGAGGGCCGAACACCGGGGAGCTGTTTTTT.

Ten or more counts support this clonotype. In a library made to pick up alpha chains, this beta chain is a stray read with a size that means little. DNA for the CDR3: TGCAGTGCTAGTGGGACTAGGTACGAGCAGTACTTC. This translates into CSASGTRYEQYF. The chain links TRBV20-1 to TRBJ2-7, with TRBD2 identical over 8 bases. The germline CDR1 and CDR2 sequences are DFQATT and SNEGSKA (reference sequence). Trimming cost V 3 bases and J 4 bases; bases outside gene matches: 2. CDR3 length: 12 residues.

At least ten counts were recorded for this clonotype. This beta chain is a stray read from a library made for alpha chains; its abundance is not meaningful. The chain links TRBV29-1 to TRBJ1-1; 12 positions match TRBD1. CDR1 SQVTM and CDR2 ANQGSEA come from the germline V gene. The CDR3 covers 15 residues. The V gene end was trimmed by 1 base and the J gene end by 10 bases; junction bases not matched to a gene: 10. CDR3 in amino acids: CSVEVPGQGALGAFF. Written as DNA, the CDR3 is TGCAGCGTTGAAGTTCCGGGACAGGGGGCGTTGGGAGCTTTCTTT.

This clonotype was observed many times. Within a library made for alpha chains, this beta chain is off target, and its count is uninformative. This chain links TRBV6-6 with TRBJ2-3; D may be TRBD1 (6 bases). With 8 bases removed from V and 4 bases from J, the gap between germline ends came to 16 bases. This CDR3 spans 14 amino acids. The germline V gene has CDR1 MNHNY and CDR2 SVGAGI (reference sequence). The CDR3 here is CASALPRGSDTQYF. The DNA of the CDR3 is TGTGCCAGCGCCCTCCCCAGGGGCTCAGATACGCAGTATTTT.

This clonotype was picked up many times. For a library built for alpha chains, this beta chain is a stray read; little rests on its size. The chain carries TRBV20-1 and TRBJ1-5; TRBD1 matches at 9 bases. The CDR3 is made up of 14 amino acids. Germline values: CDR1 DFQATT, CDR2 SNEGSKA (reference sequence). V lost 3 bases to trimming and J lost 6 bases; unmatched junction nucleotides: 6. The CDR3 DNA sequence: TGCAGTGCTAGGAGGACAGGGGAAAGTCAGCCCCAGCATTTT. Its protein product is CSARRTGESQPQHF.

Points on this clonotype: This beta chain is an off-target read within a library intended for alpha chains, so its frequency means little. This chain connects TRBV6-2 or TRBV6-3 to TRBJ2-4; D remains ambiguous. Deletions cut 2 bases from V and 7 bases from J, with 6 bases between. Germline CDR1 and CDR2: MNHEY and SVGEGT. This CDR3 is built from 12 residues. This CDR3 reads CASSYDLNIQYF. DNA for the CDR3: TGTGCCAGCAGTTACGATCTGAACATTCAGTACTTC.

This clonotype came up many times. This beta chain is a stray sequence in a library constructed for alpha chains; its clone size is not meaningful. The chain carries TRBV7-8 and TRBJ1-6; 9 nucleotides align to TRBD1. Trimming at V came to 4 bases and at J to 10 bases, leaving 5 bases not matched to a gene. The CDR3 extends over 14 amino acids. Germline CDR1 and CDR2: SGHVS and FQNEAQ. CDR3 nucleotides: TGTGCCAGCAGCTGGGACAGGGAAGGCTCACCCCTCCACTTT. Its protein is CASSWDREGSPLHF.

This clonotype was recorded many times. This beta chain came through as a stray read in a library set up for alpha chains, and its size says little. The genes are TRBV20-1 and TRBJ2-1; no reliable D call. CDR1 DFQATT and CDR2 SNEGSKA come from the germline V gene (reference sequence). V was shortened by 5 bases and J by 6 bases, with 14 bases between the two germline ends. The CDR3 sequence is 13 residues long. The CDR3 is CSAPNSLGNEQFF. Written as DNA, the CDR3 is TGCAGTGCTCCCAACTCTTTGGGCAATGAGCAGTTCTTC.

Points on this clonotype: Little can be read into the size of this beta chain, an off-target read in a library designed for alpha chains. The CDR3: CASSHSLTGGRTDTQYF. In DNA form, the CDR3 reads TGCGCCAGCAGCCACTCCTTGACAGGGGGGCGCACAGATACGCAGTATTTT. The chain couples TRBV4-3 to TRBJ2-3, with TRBD1 identical over 9 bases. The trim removed 3 bases at V and 1 base at J, leaving 8 bases unmatched. The germline gives CDR1 LGHNA, CDR2 YSLEER. The CDR3 runs 17 residues.

This clonotype was seen at least ten times. This beta chain is a stray sequence in a library constructed for alpha chains; its clone size is not meaningful. This chain uses TRBV5-1 with TRBJ1-1; TRBD1 matches 8 bases. CDR1 SGHRS and CDR2 YFSETQ come from the germline V gene. The CDR3 totals 15 residues. J gave up 1 base and V 2 bases, and 4 bases lay outside the gene matches. This CDR3 reads CASSFGTGSNTEAFF. The CDR3, as DNA: TGCGCCAGCAGCTTCGGGACAGGCTCGAACACTGAAGCTTTCTTT.

This clonotype occurred many times. This beta chain came through as a stray read in a library set up for alpha chains, and its size says little. The J gene is TRBJ2-5, the V gene TRBV7-2, with 9 bases that match TRBD1. The CDR3 sequence is 15 residues long. V was clipped by 5 bases and J by 5 bases; unmatched bases: 9. CDR1 is SGHTA, CDR2 FQGNSA, per germline. CDR3 sequence: CASSQDRGSMETQYF. The CDR3 DNA reads TGTGCCAGCAGCCAAGACAGGGGGTCAATGGAGACCCAGTACTTC.

This clonotype showed up many times. Because this beta chain is a stray read in a library intended to capture alpha chains, its abundance should not be given much weight. This chain joins TRBV7-9 and TRBJ1-4; weak D call: TRBD1 (5 bases). The CDR3 has 16 amino acids. V gave up 4 bases and J gave up 10 bases, with 22 bases separating them. CDR1 is SEHNR and CDR2 is FQNEAQ in the germline V gene (reference sequence). The CDR3 here is CASSSPRGPKGGKLFF. The CDR3 region has the DNA TGTGCCAGCAGCTCCCCTCGGGGCCCCAAAGGTGGAAAACTGTTTTTT.

In its sample, this clonotype was seen many times. As an off-target read in a library built for alpha chains, this beta chain has a frequency of little significance. The genes are TRBV7-2 and TRBJ1-1, with 8 bases identical to TRBD1. The CDR3 contains 14 residues. Germline lookup yields CDR1 SGHTA and CDR2 FQGNSA. Trimming at V came to 5 bases and at J to 3 bases, leaving 5 bases not matched to a gene. The CDR3 sequence is CASSATGGYTEAFF. In nucleotides, the CDR3 is TGTGCCAGCAGCGCTACAGGGGGATACACTGAAGCTTTCTTT.

This clonotype was recorded at least ten times. With the library built for alpha chains, this beta chain is off target and its frequency is not meaningful. CDR3: CASRPAGGVETQYF. The CDR3 DNA sequence: TGTGCCAGCAGGCCGGCAGGGGGCGTTGAGACCCAGTACTTC. The rearrangement links TRBV12-3 or TRBV12-4 to TRBJ2-5; TRBD1 matches at 8 bases. J gave up 5 bases and V 6 bases, and 8 bases lay outside the gene matches. The CDR3 totals 14 residues.

In its sample, this clonotype was seen many times. The size of this beta chain means little, since it is a stray read in a library made for alpha chains. The V gene is TRBV7-2, the J gene TRBJ1-2, with 8 bases identical to TRBD1. The CDR3 has 15 amino acids. J lost 4 bases, V lost 1 base, and 5 bases had no gene match. The germline gives CDR1 SGHTA, CDR2 FQGNSA. In nucleotides, the CDR3 is TGTGCCAGCAGCTTAGAGGCAGGGGGCGGCTATGGCTACACCTTC. Translating gives CASSLEAGGGYGYTF.